This is a list of T cell receptor beta chains from one sample in a study of T cell responses to AZD1222 COVID-19 vaccine. This table comes from immunoSEQ multiplex PCR, and its TCRdb copy is limited to in-frame clones, with some not included. The data show 130,000 to 150,000 clones, roughly 90% seen once. The sequenced sample was peripheral blood, obtained 28 days after the second dose of the MenACWY control vaccine. These receptors were collected from an adult who received the MenACWY meningococcal vaccine as a control. Each CDR3 is given with its conserved first and last residue. D genes are given only for firm matches. Clone size appears in some rows only: once, few, many, or a class for an expanded clone.

>TRBV2|TRBJ1-2|NA|TRBD1
CASSDQGAGGYTF
TGTGCCAGCAGTGATCAGGGGGCTGGAGGCTACACCTTC
>TRBV6-2/TRBV6-3|TRBJ2-2|NA|TRBD2
CASSRLAGGANTGELFF
TGTGCCAGCAGTCGGCTAGCGGGGGGCGCGAACACCGGGGAGCTGTTTTTT
>TRBV18|TRBJ2-3|NA|NA
CASSRAQGDTDTQYF
TGTGCCAGCTCACGGGCGCAGGGAGACACAGATACGCAGTATTTT
>TRBV7-2|TRBJ2-7|NA|TRBD1
CASSQTGGIYEQYF
TGTGCCAGCAGCCAGACAGGGGGGATCTACGAGCAGTACTTC
>TRBV7-2|TRBJ2-3|NA|NA
CAIWGGPFTDTQYF
TGTGCCATTTGGGGGGGGCCATTCACAGATACGCAGTATTTT
>TRBV3-1/TRBV3-2|TRBJ1-6|NA|TRBD1
CASSHGDRGNSPLHF
TGTGCCAGCAGCCATGGGGACAGGGGCAATTCACCCCTCCACTTT
>TRBV28|TRBJ1-1|NA|NA
CASSLNHAEAFF
TGTGCCAGCTCTCTCAATCATGCTGAAGCTTTCTTT
>TRBV7-3|TRBJ2-3|NA|NA
CASSLMSTDTQYF
TGTGCCAGCAGCTTAATGAGCACAGATACGCAGTATTTT
>TRBV7-2|TRBJ1-3|NA|NA
CASSLKQGNTIYF
TGTGCCAGCAGCTTAAAACAGGGAAACACCATATATTTT
>TRBV3-1/TRBV3-2|TRBJ2-2|NA|TRBD2
CASSQEARQREGRRRELFF
TGTGCCAGCAGCCAAGAGGCTAGGCAGCGGGAGGGCCGAAGAAGGGAGCTGTTTTTT
>TRBV5-1|TRBJ2-7|NA|NA
CASGWGSLAGYEQYF
TGCGCCAGCGGGTGGGGCTCCCTAGCTGGGTACGAGCAGTACTTC
>TRBV6-2/TRBV6-3|TRBJ1-5|NA|NA
CASSYVTTSNQPQHF
TGTGCCAGCAGTTACGTCACAACTAGCAATCAGCCCCAGCATTTT
>TRBV30|TRBJ1-3|NA|TRBD1
CAWGQGGGNTIYF
TGTGCCTGGGGACAGGGTGGTGGAAACACCATATATTTT
>TRBV7-3|TRBJ2-3|NA|NA
CASSVRTGKDTQYF
TGTGCCAGCAGCGTAAGAACAGGGAAAGATACGCAGTATTTT
>TRBV4-3|TRBJ1-1|NA|NA
CASSHSLGGAYTEAFF
TGCGCCAGCAGCCACTCACTAGGGGGGGCGTACACTGAAGCTTTCTTT
>TRBV9|TRBJ1-2|NA|NA
CASSVVQGHGYTF
TGTGCCAGCAGCGTAGTACAGGGCCATGGCTACACCTTC
>TRBV7-2|TRBJ1-2|NA|NA
CASSHPAVDGNYGYTF
TGTGCCAGCAGCCACCCAGCTGTGGACGGGAACTATGGCTACACCTTC
>TRBV9|TRBJ2-7|NA|NA
CASSVGGDPIHEQYF
TGTGCCAGCAGCGTAGGCGGGGACCCAATCCACGAGCAGTACTTC
>TRBV4-3|TRBJ1-2|NA|NA
CASSQGSDRYGYTF
TGCGCCAGCAGCCAGGGATCGGACCGCTATGGCTACACCTTC
>TRBV6-5|TRBJ1-2|NA|NA
CASRGSGLYGYTF
TGTGCCAGTCGGGGCTCGGGACTCTATGGCTACACCTTC
>TRBV29-1|TRBJ2-7|NA|TRBD1
CSVSGTENRRVLNEQYF
TGCAGCGTTTCGGGGACAGAGAATCGCCGAGTTCTAAACGAGCAGTACTTC
>TRBV4-3|TRBJ2-2|NA|NA
CVSSQEYRATGELFF
TGCGTCAGCAGCCAAGAATATCGGGCTACCGGGGAGCTGTTTTTT
>TRBV6-5|TRBJ1-2|NA|NA
CASKGAREGGYTF
TGTGCCAGCAAAGGGGCCAGGGAGGGTGGCTACACCTTC
>TRBV19|TRBJ1-5|NA|NA
CASSPRTVNSNQPQHF
TGTGCCAGTAGTCCTCGGACAGTCAATAGCAATCAGCCCCAGCATTTT
>TRBV30|TRBJ1-3|few|NA
CAWARGGPSGNTIYF
TGTGCCTGGGCGAGGGGGGGGCCCTCTGGAAACACCATATATTTT
>TRBV13|TRBJ2-1|NA|NA
CASSSRRQVNEQFF
TGTGCCAGCAGCTCCCGACGACAGGTCAATGAGCAGTTCTTC
>TRBV5-1|TRBJ1-2|once|NA
CASSLQGDGYTF
TGCGCCAGCAGCTTACAGGGTGATGGCTACACCTTC
>TRBV7-2|TRBJ2-7|NA|NA
CASSLAGREQYF
TGTGCCAGCAGCTTAGCAGGGCGCGAGCAGTACTTC
>TRBV10-3|TRBJ1-3|NA|NA
CAIRPTLGNTIYF
TGTGCCATCAGGCCTACCCTAGGAAACACCATATATTTT
>TRBV5-1|TRBJ2-1|NA|TRBD2
CASSSGTSVYNEQFF
TGCGCCAGCAGCAGCGGGACTAGCGTCTACAATGAGCAGTTCTTC
>TRBV20-1|TRBJ1-4|NA|NA
CSADLNEKLFF
TGCAGTGCGGATCTTAATGAAAAACTGTTTTTT
>TRBV5-6|TRBJ2-1|once|TRBD1
CASSFLGDRPEQFF
TGTGCCAGCAGCTTTTTAGGGGACAGGCCTGAGCAGTTCTTC
>TRBV2|TRBJ1-1|NA|TRBD1
CASSETGQGLAFF
TGTGCCAGCAGTGAGACCGGACAGGGGTTGGCTTTCTTT
>TRBV7-2|TRBJ2-1|NA|TRBD2
CASNKGLAGYEQFF
TGTGCCAGCAATAAGGGACTAGCGGGGTATGAGCAGTTCTTC
>TRBV28|TRBJ2-7|NA|NA
CASSSGQKTAYEQYF
TGTGCCAGCAGTTCCGGACAGAAGACAGCCTACGAGCAGTACTTC
>TRBV10-3|TRBJ1-5|NA|NA
CAISDPFGGGNQPQHF
TGTGCCATCAGTGATCCCTTCGGGGGTGGCAATCAGCCCCAGCATTTT
>TRBV5-8|TRBJ1-4|NA|NA
CASSPRTHNEKLFF
TGTGCCAGCAGCCCCCGGACACATAATGAAAAACTGTTTTTT
>TRBV19|TRBJ2-1|NA|NA
CASSIRGSSSSYNEQFF
TGTGCCAGTAGTATACGAGGCAGTTCGAGCTCCTACAATGAGCAGTTCTTC
>TRBV6-5|TRBJ2-2|NA|NA
CATQQGTGELFF
TGTGCCACCCAGCAGGGGACCGGGGAGCTGTTTTTT
>TRBV7-2|TRBJ2-1|NA|NA
CASSLGYNEQFF
TGTGCCAGCAGCTTAGGATACAATGAGCAGTTCTTC
>TRBV27|TRBJ2-7|NA|NA
CASSSSGAGEDEQYF
TGTGCCAGCAGTTCCTCAGGCGCCGGGGAGGACGAGCAGTACTTC
>TRBV24-1|TRBJ2-7|once|TRBD1
CATSDSAGGTYEQYF
TGTGCCACCAGTGATTCGGCAGGGGGAACCTACGAGCAGTACTTC
>TRBV6-5|TRBJ2-7|NA|TRBD1
CASSYGTGFEQYF
TGTGCCAGCAGTTACGGGACAGGATTCGAGCAGTACTTC
>TRBV10-3|TRBJ1-1|NA|TRBD1
CAISEINRGPPEAFF
TGTGCCATCAGTGAGATTAACAGGGGGCCTCCTGAAGCTTTCTTT
>TRBV10-3|TRBJ1-1|NA|NA
CAISESGSGNTEAFF
TGTGCCATCAGTGAGTCGGGTTCGGGGAACACTGAAGCTTTCTTT
>TRBV5-6|TRBJ1-2|NA|NA
CASSPGADYGYTF
TGTGCCAGCAGCCCGGGGGCCGACTATGGCTACACCTTC
>TRBV15|TRBJ1-6|NA|TRBD1
CATSRKTGLGSPLHF
TGTGCCACCAGCAGAAAGACAGGGCTAGGCTCACCCCTCCACTTT
>TRBV10-3|TRBJ2-7|NA|TRBD1
CAIREGQGTSSYEQYF
TGTGCCATCAGAGAAGGACAGGGGACCTCCTCCTACGAGCAGTACTTC
>TRBV7-2|TRBJ2-5|NA|TRBD1
CASSSAIRGQETQYF
TGTGCCAGCAGCTCCGCGATCAGGGGGCAAGAGACCCAGTACTTC
>TRBV6-5|TRBJ1-5|NA|NA
CASSRQVDQPQHF
TGTGCCAGCAGCCGACAGGTAGATCAGCCCCAGCATTTT
>TRBV7-3|TRBJ2-2|NA|NA
CASSLSGRTGELFF
TGTGCCAGCAGCTTAAGCGGGCGGACCGGGGAGCTGTTTTTT
>TRBV7-2|TRBJ1-5|NA|NA
CASSLRGRWGGNQPQHF
TGTGCCAGCAGCTTAAGAGGGAGGTGGGGAGGGAATCAGCCCCAGCATTTT
>TRBV2|TRBJ1-5|NA|NA
CASRSDQPQHF
TGTGCCAGCAGGTCGGATCAGCCCCAGCATTTT
>TRBV7-9|TRBJ1-3|NA|TRBD1
CASSFAGGRNTIYF
TGTGCCAGCAGCTTCGCAGGGGGAAGAAACACCATATATTTT